The 21 T cell receptor beta chains given below trace back to one sample, sequenced in a study of blood T cells in healthy people across ages. The authors ran a second PCR of 7 to 11 cycles using a sample-barcoded 5' primer and a J-beta primer mix. Using its own MiXCR run on the 5' RACE reads, TCRdb lists one record per CDR3 protein. Of over 1.5 million distinct CDR3 sequences in the sample, about 49% are singletons; the top ten hold approximately 2%. The sequenced sample was blood. The receptors originated from a woman aged 40 to 50 in good health.

This clonotype turned up a few times. The rearrangement joins TRBV7-3 to TRBJ1-2; TRBD1 agrees at 8 bases. The CDR3 runs to 15 residues. CDR1 and CDR2 from the germline V gene are SGHTA and FQGTGA. The V segment lost 5 bases and the J segment 6 bases; nucleotides outside the gene matches: 11. The CDR3 coding sequence is TGTGCCAGCAGCCCCTCCCCACAGGGGGGAGATGGCTACACCTTC. Protein: CASSPSPQGGDGYTF.

This chain links TRBV21-1 with TRBJ1-2; TRBD1, as called in the table, went unchecked against the DNA. TRBV21-1 is a known pseudogene. This CDR3 spans 16 amino acids. The CDR3 loop is CASSYDDPGGPYGYTF. The CDR3 DNA reads TGTGCCAGCAGCTATGACGACCCAGGGGGCCCCTATGGCTACACCTTC.

V is TRBV3-1 and J is TRBJ2-5; D possibly corresponds to TRBD1 (6 bases). The CDR3 sequence is 13 residues long. The V gene lost 6 bases and the J gene lost 11 bases, with 19 bases spanning the gap. Germline values: CDR1 LGHDT, CDR2 YNNKEL (reference sequence). The CDR3 loop reads CASSHQQGNEQYF. CDR3 coding DNA: TGTGCCAGCAGTCACCAACAGGGTAATGAGCAGTACTTC.

The gene calls are TRBV27 and TRBJ2-3; possible D gene TRBD2, 6 bases. V lost 4 bases and J lost 6, with 17 bases in between. This CDR3 is built from 15 residues. Germline CDR1 reads MNHEY; CDR2 reads SMNVEV (reference sequence). As DNA, the CDR3 is TGTGCCAGCAGTTACCTAGCGTCAAGTGGCGATACGCAGTATTTT. It codes for CASSYLASSGDTQYF.

This clonotype turned up a few times. The CDR3 nucleotides read TGCGCCAGCAGTGAGACTAGCGGGGACAATGAGCAGTTCTTC. Translated, it gives CASSETSGDNEQFF. The chain has TRBV5-1 and TRBJ2-1; 11 bases align to TRBD2. Trimming took 5 bases from V and 5 from J; bases not matched to a gene: 3. CDR1 and CDR2 (germline): SGHRS, YFSETQ. This CDR3 contains 14 residues.

The chain combines TRBV7-9 with TRBJ2-1; no clear D gene. The CDR3 loop spans 16 amino acids. V lost 5 bases and J lost 5, with 19 bases in between. Per the germline V gene, CDR1 is SEHNR and CDR2 is FQNEAQ (reference sequence). The CDR3 spells CASSPRARGIDNEQFF. The CDR3 DNA sequence: TGTGCCAGCAGCCCCCGTGCCCGAGGTATCGACAATGAGCAGTTCTTC.

In its sample, this clonotype was seen a few times. V and J are TRBV4-2 and TRBJ2-7; TRBD2 matches at 10 bases. Trimming took 0 bases from V and 11 from J; bases not matched to a gene: 10. Germline CDR1 is LGHNA and CDR2 is YNFKEQ. This CDR3 is 15 amino acids long. CDR3 bases: TGTGCCAGCAGCCAAGATTTCCCACTAGCGGGGATGGAGTACTTC. This codes for CASSQDFPLAGMEYF.

The chain joins TRBV7-2 to TRBJ1-5, with D possibly being TRBD1 (5 bases). Trimming left V 6 bases short and J 6 bases short, with 18 bases between. The germline CDR1 and CDR2 sequences are SGHTA and FQGNSA. This CDR3 is built from 15 residues. The CDR3 coding sequence is TGTGCCAGCAGTTCCGGCGGGAGGGGTGGTCAGCCCCAGCATTTT. Translation gives CASSSGGRGGQPQHF.

The gene calls are TRBV7-8 and TRBJ2-5; 10 bases map to TRBD1. Germline CDR1 is SGHVS and CDR2 is FQNEAQ. After removal of 0 bases from V and 6 bases from J, the junction contained 7 bases not matched to a gene. There are 16 residues in the CDR3. The chain's CDR3 is CASSLAGGTGVKTQYF. In DNA, the CDR3 is TGTGCCAGCAGCTTAGCGGGGGGGACAGGGGTAAAGACCCAGTACTTC.

The genes are TRBV5-1 and TRBJ2-3, with TRBD2 as a possible D gene (6 bases). Germline V gene sequence: CDR1 SGHRS, CDR2 YFSETQ. Trimming removed 0 bases from V and 2 bases from J, with 13 bases in between. The CDR3 sequence is 16 residues long. CDR3 DNA: TGCGCCAGCAGCTTGGCCGGGAGAACTAACACAGATACGCAGTATTTT. Translated: CASSLAGRTNTDTQYF.

The rearrangement uses TRBV7-2 and TRBJ1-2; TRBD1 is a possible D gene (5 bases). Trimming removed 3 bases at V and 4 bases at J, with 15 bases between. The V gene's germline CDR1 is SGHTA and CDR2 FQGNSA. The CDR3 has 15 amino acids. In nucleotides, the CDR3 is TGTGCCAGCAGCTTGTCCGGGGACTTGGGCTATGGCTACACCTTC. Its protein product is CASSLSGDLGYGYTF.

The sample holds many counts of this clonotype. The chain links TRBV29-1 to TRBJ2-3; tentatively, D is TRBD1 or TRBD2 (6 bases each). The germline CDR1 and CDR2 sequences are SQVTM and ANQGSEA. The CDR3 sequence is 14 residues long. The germline V and J ends were trimmed by 5 bases and 5 bases, with 17 bases remaining between them. The CDR3, as DNA: TGCAGCGTTATCTGGGGGGCCGGAGGAGATACGCAGTATTTT. Its translation: CSVIWGAGGDTQYF.

This chain connects TRBV7-2 to TRBJ1-2; TRBD1 matches 8 bases. V lost 3 bases to trimming and J lost 4 bases; unmatched junction nucleotides: 10. CDR1 and CDR2 from the germline V gene are SGHTA and FQGNSA. The CDR3 consists of 16 residues. CDR3 sequence reads: CASSLAPGQAAYGYTF. Here the CDR3 DNA reads TGTGCCAGCAGCTTGGCCCCGGGACAGGCAGCCTATGGCTACACCTTC.

This clonotype was seen only a few times. V gene TRBV24-1 combines with J gene TRBJ2-3; no firm D call. Germline loops: CDR1 KGHDR, CDR2 SFDVKD. The length of the CDR3 is 17 residues. V lost 5 bases and J lost 1, with 18 bases in between. The CDR3 bases are TGTGCCACCAGTGGCGCTGACTCAGCCCGGGGCACAGATACGCAGTATTTT. Protein sequence: CATSGADSARGTDTQYF.

This clonotype has a single count. V gene TRBV24-1 combines with J gene TRBJ2-5; 13 bases fit TRBD2. The germline V gene encodes CDR1 KGHDR and CDR2 SFDVKD. The CDR3 is 18 amino acids. J lost 3 bases, V lost 2 bases, and 8 bases had no gene match. The CDR3 spells CATSDSWTSGGFKETQYF. DNA of the CDR3: TGTGCCACCAGTGATTCTTGGACTAGCGGGGGCTTCAAAGAGACCCAGTACTTC.

This clonotype was seen a few times. This chain links TRBV7-9 with TRBJ2-1, with 8 nucleotides matching TRBD2. CDR3 size: 16 residues. With 6 bases clipped from V and 4 bases from J, the junction kept 11 bases outside the gene matches. The V gene's germline CDR1 is SEHNR and CDR2 FQNEAQ (reference sequence). CDR3 region: CASRERAGDQYNEQFF. As DNA, the CDR3 is TGTGCCAGCAGAGAAAGAGCGGGGGACCAATACAATGAGCAGTTCTTC.

The CDR3 region is CSVDRPRSSGETQYF. The CDR3 DNA reads TGCAGCGTGGATAGGCCGCGGAGCTCGGGGGAGACCCAGTACTTC. The chain carries TRBV29-1 and TRBJ2-5; TRBD2 is a possible D gene (5 bases). The CDR3 consists of 15 residues. Per the germline V gene, CDR1 is SQVTM and CDR2 is ANQGSEA. V was trimmed by 6 bases and J by 5 bases, leaving 22 bases between them.

The chain employs TRBV20-1 and TRBJ2-1, with D unresolved. V lost 2 bases to trimming and J lost 0 bases, with 11 bases between them. Looked up from germline, CDR1 is DFQATT and CDR2 is SNEGSKA (reference sequence). There are 15 residues in the CDR3. The CDR3 is CSARLFVSSYNEQFF. The CDR3 coding sequence is TGCAGTGCTAGACTATTCGTTAGCTCCTACAATGAGCAGTTCTTC.

V is TRBV4-3 and J is TRBJ1-5, with D uncertain. With 0 bases removed from V and 0 bases from J, the gap between germline ends came to 6 bases. The germline CDR1 and CDR2 sequences are LGHNA and YSLEER. CDR3 size: 15 residues. Here the CDR3 reads CASSQERYSNQPQHF. Here the CDR3 DNA reads TGCGCCAGCAGCCAAGAAAGATATAGCAATCAGCCCCAGCATTTT.

The chain carries TRBV28 and TRBJ2-7, with TRBD2 identical over 12 bases. The ends lost 6 bases at V and 1 base at J; junction bases unmatched: 4. Germline CDR1 reads MDHEN; CDR2 reads SYDVKM. This CDR3 has 15 amino acids. CDR3 sequence (DNA): TGTGCCAGCAGGGCACTAGCGGGGGGTTCCTACGAGCAGTACTTC. It specifies CASRALAGGSYEQYF.

The V call is TRBV6-1, the J call TRBJ1-4; no definite D call. CDR1 is MNHNS, CDR2 SASEGT, per germline. The CDR3 loop spans 13 amino acids. The V end was cut by 0 bases, the J end by 7 bases, with 6 bases between. The CDR3 DNA reads TGTGCCAGCAGTGAAGCGCCGGGTGAAAAACTGTTTTTT. It codes for CASSEAPGEKLFF.